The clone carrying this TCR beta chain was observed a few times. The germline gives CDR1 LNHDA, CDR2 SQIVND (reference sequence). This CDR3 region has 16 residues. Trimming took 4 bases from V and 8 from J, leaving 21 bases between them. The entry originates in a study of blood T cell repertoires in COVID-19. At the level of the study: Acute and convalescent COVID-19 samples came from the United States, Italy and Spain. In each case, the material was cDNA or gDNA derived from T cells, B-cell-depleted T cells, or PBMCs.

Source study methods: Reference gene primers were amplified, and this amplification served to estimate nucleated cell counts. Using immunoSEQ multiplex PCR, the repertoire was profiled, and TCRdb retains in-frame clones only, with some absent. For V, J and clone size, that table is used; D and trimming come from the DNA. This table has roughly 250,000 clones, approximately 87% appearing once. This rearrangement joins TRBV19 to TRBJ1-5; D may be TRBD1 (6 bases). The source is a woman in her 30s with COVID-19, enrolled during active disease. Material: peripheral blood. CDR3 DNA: TGTGCCAGTAGTAGCACAGGGATCCCAATCCGGGAGCCCCAGCATTTT. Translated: CASSSTGIPIREPQHF.